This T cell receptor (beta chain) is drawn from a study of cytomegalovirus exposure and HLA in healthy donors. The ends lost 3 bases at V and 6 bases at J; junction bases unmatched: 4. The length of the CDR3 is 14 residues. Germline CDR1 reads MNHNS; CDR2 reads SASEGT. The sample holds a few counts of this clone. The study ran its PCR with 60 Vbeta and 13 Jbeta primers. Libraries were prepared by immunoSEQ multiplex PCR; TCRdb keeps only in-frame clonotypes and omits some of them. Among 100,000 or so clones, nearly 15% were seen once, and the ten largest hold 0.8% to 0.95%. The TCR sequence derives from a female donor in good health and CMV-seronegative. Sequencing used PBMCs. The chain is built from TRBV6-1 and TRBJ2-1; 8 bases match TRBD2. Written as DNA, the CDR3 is TGTGCCAGCAGTGAGCAGCGGGAGCGCAATGAGCAGTTCTTC. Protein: CASSEQRERNEQFF.